These 17 T cell receptor beta chains were all obtained from the same sample, sequenced in a study of blood T cell repertoires in COVID-19. Libraries were prepared by immunoSEQ multiplex PCR; TCRdb keeps only in-frame clonotypes and omits some of them. The data hold over 10,000 clones, with roughly 91% observed a single time. The sequencing sample was made of peripheral blood. The receptor source for this set is a human donor in a cohort sampled during active COVID-19.

This sequence joins TRBV19 and TRBJ2-7; 12 nucleotides align to TRBD2. This CDR3 contains 14 residues. V lost 10 bases and J lost 7; bases outside the gene matches: 11. The germline V gene has CDR1 LNHDA and CDR2 SQIVND (reference sequence). CDR3 sequence reads: CATSLAGGFREQYF. In DNA, the CDR3 is TGTGCCACCTCACTAGCGGGAGGATTCCGGGAGCAGTACTTC. Full variable domain (rest looked up from reference TRBV19 and TRBJ2-7): DGGITQSPKYLFRKEGQNVTLSCEQNLNHDAMYWYRQDPGQGLRLIYYSQIVNDFQKGDIAEGYSVSREKKESFPLTVTSAQKNPTAFYLCATSLAGGFREQYFGPGTRLTVT.

V usage is TRBV10-3 and J usage is TRBJ2-7; D is possibly TRBD2 (5 bases). The CDR3 has 12 amino acids. The V end lost 3 bases, the J end lost 9 bases, and 12 bases lay between the germline ends. Germline CDR1 is ENHRY and CDR2 is SYGVKD. The CDR3 reads CAISDGPAGQYF. DNA for the CDR3: TGTGCCATCAGTGACGGCCCCGCGGGGCAGTACTTC.

V and J are TRBV2 and TRBJ1-2, with 7 bases aligning to TRBD1. Losses at the gene ends were 4 bases for V and 5 bases for J; bases not matched to a gene: 4. This CDR3 comprises 13 residues. Germline CDR1 and CDR2: SNHLY and FYNNEI. The CDR3 DNA follows: TGTGCCAGCAGTGGGACAGGTGTTTATGGCTACACCTTC. Protein: CASSGTGVYGYTF.

This chain links TRBV6-6 with TRBJ2-7; 9 nucleotides agree with TRBD1. Germline trimming cut 8 bases from V and 5 bases from J; bases unmatched to any gene: 10. This CDR3 spans 14 amino acids. Germline lookup yields CDR1 MNHNY and CDR2 SVGAGI (reference sequence). CDR3 in amino acids: CASDTGTGLNEQYF. CDR3 nucleotide sequence: TGTGCCAGCGACACCGGGACAGGGTTAAACGAGCAGTACTTC.

The chain carries TRBV3-1 (or the pseudogene TRBV3-2) and TRBJ2-7, with TRBD1 identical over 9 bases. Germline trimming cut 4 bases from V and 6 bases from J; bases unmatched to any gene: 13. CDR1 and CDR2 (germline): LGHDT, YNNKEL (reference sequence). The CDR3 is 16 amino acids. CDR3 bases: TGTGCCAGCAGCCCCTCGGGTTTGGGACAGGGCTCCGAGCAGTACTTC. This codes for CASSPSGLGQGSEQYF.

This rearrangement joins TRBV27 to TRBJ2-5; no clear D. Between the trimmed V and J ends, which lost 2 bases and 5 bases, there was a span of 15 bases. The germline gives CDR1 MNHEY, CDR2 SMNVEV (reference sequence). The CDR3 sequence is 15 residues long. The CDR3 loop is CASSLTQEVWETQYF. CDR3 DNA sequence: TGTGCCAGCAGTTTAACCCAAGAGGTCTGGGAGACCCAGTACTTC.

The chain couples TRBV5-6 to TRBJ1-6, with a tentative D call TRBD1 (6 bases). The germline gives CDR1 SGHDT, CDR2 YYEEEE. The CDR3 spans 17 residues. The ends were cut back, 4 bases at V and 4 bases at J, with 18 bases in the middle. CDR3 in amino acids: CASSLYPSGVYNSPLHF. The CDR3 DNA reads as TGTGCCAGCAGCCTTTACCCCTCAGGGGTGTATAATTCACCCCTCCACTTT.

This chain joins TRBV28 and TRBJ2-2; TRBD2 might be the D (5 bases). Trimming removed 2 bases at V and 9 bases at J, with 16 bases between. Germline V gives CDR1 MDHEN, CDR2 SYDVKM. The CDR3 sequence is 15 residues long. In nucleotides, the CDR3 is TGTGCCAGCAGTTTAGCGGCAGTGGGAGTCCGGGAGCTGTTTTTT. Translation gives CASSLAAVGVRELFF.

This clone was counted between two and nine times. The CDR3 nucleotides read TGCAGTGCTAGTCCTTCTAGCGGGGGGGCGGATACGCAGTATTTT. It translates to CSASPSSGGADTQYF. The rearrangement joins TRBV20-1 to TRBJ2-3, with 12 bases aligning to TRBD2. Germline values: CDR1 DFQATT, CDR2 SNEGSKA (reference sequence). V lost 3 bases to trimming and J lost 6 bases; unmatched junction nucleotides: 7. The CDR3 consists of 15 residues.

The J gene is TRBJ2-7, the V gene TRBV13; TRBD2 agrees at 11 bases. Germline trimming cut 5 bases from V and 7 bases from J; bases unmatched to any gene: 13. CDR1 PRHDT and CDR2 FYEKMQ come from the germline V gene (reference sequence). This CDR3 is 16 amino acids long. The CDR3 region has the DNA TGTGCCAGCAGCCCAGGGACTAGCGGAGGGTTACGAGAGCAGTACTTC. It codes for CASSPGTSGGLREQYF.

The gene calls are TRBV5-6 and TRBJ1-3; TRBD1 agrees at 8 bases. Germline V lookup: CDR1 SGHDT, CDR2 YYEEEE. Trimming removed 4 bases from V and 1 base from J; junction bases left unmatched: 1. This CDR3 comprises 14 residues. CDR3 DNA sequence: TGTGCCAGCAGCCGACAGGGGTCTGGAAACACCATATATTTT. Translated: CASSRQGSGNTIYF.

The chain couples TRBV10-3 to TRBJ1-5; 7 bases fit TRBD1. The CDR3 is made up of 14 amino acids. The germline V gene encodes CDR1 ENHRY and CDR2 SYGVKD. The V and J ends lost 3 bases and 7 bases, in that order; junction bases with no gene match: 6. CDR3 protein: CAISDGTENQPQHF. CDR3 sequence (DNA): TGTGCCATCAGTGACGGGACAGAAAACCAGCCCCAGCATTTT.

This clone was recorded only once. The V call is TRBV19, the J call TRBJ2-7; 7 nucleotides match TRBD1. Germline CDR1 and CDR2: LNHDA and SQIVND (reference sequence). The CDR3 spans 16 residues. Germline trimming cut 7 bases from V and 4 bases from J; bases unmatched to any gene: 16. Here the CDR3 DNA reads TGTGCCAGTACTACCCTTCCTAGGGACAGACCATACGAGCAGTACTTC. Amino acid sequence: CASTTLPRDRPYEQYF.

The chain recombines TRBV27 with TRBJ2-3; TRBD2 is a possible D gene (6 bases). This CDR3 spans 18 amino acids. Germline lookup yields CDR1 MNHEY and CDR2 SMNVEV (reference sequence). Deletions cut 1 base from V and 4 bases from J, with 21 bases between. The CDR3 DNA follows: TGTGCCAGCAGTTTATATCCCCCGGAGGGGAGGTTGGCAGATACGCAGTATTTT. It encodes CASSLYPPEGRLADTQYF.

A few counts support this clone. The chain combines TRBV7-9 with TRBJ1-5; D unresolved. Trimming took off 4 bases at V and 6 bases at J, with 7 bases between the two ends. This CDR3 spans 12 amino acids. CDR1 is SEHNR and CDR2 is FQNEAQ in the germline V gene (reference sequence). The CDR3 is CASSSGSQPQHF. Here the CDR3 DNA reads TGTGCCAGCAGCTCGGGAAGTCAGCCCCAGCATTTT.

The chain employs TRBV9 and TRBJ2-7; D ambiguous. The ends were cut back, 4 bases at V and 0 bases at J, with 11 bases in the middle. This CDR3 is built from 14 residues. In germline, CDR1 is SGDLS, CDR2 YYNGEE. The CDR3 nucleotides are TGTGCCAGCAGCCCAGAAGTCTTCTCCTACGAGCAGTACTTC. It encodes CASSPEVFSYEQYF.

CDR3 region: CASGLGRGQLETQYF. DNA of the CDR3: TGTGCTAGTGGTTTAGGCAGGGGGCAATTAGAGACCCAGTACTTC. The V gene is TRBV12-5, the J gene TRBJ2-5; 8 positions match TRBD1. Germline values: CDR1 LGHNT, CDR2 FRNRAP. The J segment lost 4 bases and the V segment lost 3 bases, leaving 7 bases of the junction unmatched. This CDR3 is built from 15 residues.